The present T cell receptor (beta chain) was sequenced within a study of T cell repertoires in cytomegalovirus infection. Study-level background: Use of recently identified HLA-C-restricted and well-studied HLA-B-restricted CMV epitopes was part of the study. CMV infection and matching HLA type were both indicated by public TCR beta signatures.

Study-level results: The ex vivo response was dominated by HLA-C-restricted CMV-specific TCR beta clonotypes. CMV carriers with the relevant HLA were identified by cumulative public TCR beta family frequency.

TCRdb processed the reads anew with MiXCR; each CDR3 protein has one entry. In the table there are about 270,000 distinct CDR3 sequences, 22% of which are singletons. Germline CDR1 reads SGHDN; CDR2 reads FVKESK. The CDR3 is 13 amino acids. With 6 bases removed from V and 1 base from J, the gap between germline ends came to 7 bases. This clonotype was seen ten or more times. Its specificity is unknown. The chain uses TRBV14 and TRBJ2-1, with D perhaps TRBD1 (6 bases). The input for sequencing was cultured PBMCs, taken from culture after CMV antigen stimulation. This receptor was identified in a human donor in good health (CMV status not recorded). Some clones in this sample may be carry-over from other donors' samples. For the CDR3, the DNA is TGTGCCAGCAGTCAGGGGTCCTACAATGAGCAGTTCTTC. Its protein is CASSQGSYNEQFF.